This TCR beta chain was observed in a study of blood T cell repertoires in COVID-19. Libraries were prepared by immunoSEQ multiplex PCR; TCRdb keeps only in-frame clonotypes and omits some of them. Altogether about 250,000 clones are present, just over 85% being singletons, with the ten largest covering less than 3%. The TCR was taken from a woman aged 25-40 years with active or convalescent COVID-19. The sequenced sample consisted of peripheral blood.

The CDR3 spells CASSGLDRGSNQPQHF. In nucleotides, the CDR3 is TGTGCCAGCAGTGGGCTGGACAGGGGAAGCAATCAGCCCCAGCATTTT. The chain combines TRBV28 with TRBJ1-5; 9 bases are a match to TRBD1. Germline CDR1 MDHEN, CDR2 SYDVKM. J lost 1 base, V lost 5 bases, and 6 bases had no gene match. The CDR3 is 16 residues long.